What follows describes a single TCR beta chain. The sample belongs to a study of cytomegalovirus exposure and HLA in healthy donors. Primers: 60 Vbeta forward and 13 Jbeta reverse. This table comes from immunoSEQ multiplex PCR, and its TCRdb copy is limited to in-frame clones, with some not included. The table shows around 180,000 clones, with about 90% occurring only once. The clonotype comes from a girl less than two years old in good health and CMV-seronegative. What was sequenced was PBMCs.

CDR3 DNA: TGTGCCAGCAGCGACAAAAACAGGGAATTCTATGGCTACACCTTC. This codes for CASSDKNREFYGYTF. V and J are TRBV7-9 and TRBJ1-2, with D perhaps matching TRBD1 (6 bases). V lost 5 bases to trimming and J lost 4 bases, with 17 bases between them. The CDR3 covers 15 residues. CDR1 is SEHNR and CDR2 is FQNEAQ in the germline V gene (reference sequence).